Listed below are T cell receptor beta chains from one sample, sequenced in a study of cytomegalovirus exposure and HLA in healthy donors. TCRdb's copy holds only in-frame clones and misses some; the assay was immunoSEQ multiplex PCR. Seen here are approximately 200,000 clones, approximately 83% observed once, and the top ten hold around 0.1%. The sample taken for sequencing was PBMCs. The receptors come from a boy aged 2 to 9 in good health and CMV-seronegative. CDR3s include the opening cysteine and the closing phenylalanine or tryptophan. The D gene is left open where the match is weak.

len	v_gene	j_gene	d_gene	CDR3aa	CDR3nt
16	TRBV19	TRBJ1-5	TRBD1	CASSMRGDRGNQPQHF	TGTGCCAGTAGTATGCGCGGGGACAGAGGCAATCAGCCCCAGCATTTT
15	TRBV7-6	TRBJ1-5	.	CASSLGGQSNQPQHF	TGTGCCAGCAGCTTAGGGGGACAAAGTAATCAGCCCCAGCATTTT
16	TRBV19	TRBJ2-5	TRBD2	CASSKASGGAAETQYF	TGTGCCAGTAGTAAGGCTAGCGGGGGGGCCGCGGAGACCCAGTACTTC
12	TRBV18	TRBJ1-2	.	CASSPRDYGYTF	TGTGCCAGCTCACCAAGAGACTATGGCTACACCTTC
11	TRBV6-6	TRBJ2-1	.	CASSIINEQFF	TGTGCCAGCAGTATAATAAATGAGCAGTTCTTC
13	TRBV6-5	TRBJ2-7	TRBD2	CASIPSGELEQYF	TGTGCCAGCATTCCTAGCGGGGAACTCGAGCAGTACTTC
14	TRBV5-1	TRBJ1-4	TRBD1	CASSQQGQTEKLFF	TGCGCCAGCAGCCAACAGGGACAGACTGAAAAACTGTTTTTT
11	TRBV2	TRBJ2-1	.	CASSEVRVSFF	TGTGCCAGCAGTGAGGTTCGGGTTTCGTTCTTC
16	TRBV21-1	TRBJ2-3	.	CASSKGGRGNTDTQYF	TGTGCCAGCAGCAAAGGCGGTAGAGGGAACACAGATACGCAGTATTTT
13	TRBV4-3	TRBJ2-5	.	CASSQHPGETQYF	TGCGCCAGCAGCCAACACCCGGGAGAGACCCAGTACTTC